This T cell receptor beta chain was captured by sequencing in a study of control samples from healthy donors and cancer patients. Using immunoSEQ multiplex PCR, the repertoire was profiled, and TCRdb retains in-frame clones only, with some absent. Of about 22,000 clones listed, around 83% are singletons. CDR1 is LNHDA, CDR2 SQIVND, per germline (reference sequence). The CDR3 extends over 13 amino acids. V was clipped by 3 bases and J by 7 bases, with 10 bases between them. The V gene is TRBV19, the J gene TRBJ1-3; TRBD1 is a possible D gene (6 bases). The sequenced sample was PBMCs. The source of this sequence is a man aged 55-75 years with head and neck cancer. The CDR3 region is CASSMGRGNTIYF. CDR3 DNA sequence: TGTGCCAGTAGTATGGGTAGGGGGAACACCATATATTTT.